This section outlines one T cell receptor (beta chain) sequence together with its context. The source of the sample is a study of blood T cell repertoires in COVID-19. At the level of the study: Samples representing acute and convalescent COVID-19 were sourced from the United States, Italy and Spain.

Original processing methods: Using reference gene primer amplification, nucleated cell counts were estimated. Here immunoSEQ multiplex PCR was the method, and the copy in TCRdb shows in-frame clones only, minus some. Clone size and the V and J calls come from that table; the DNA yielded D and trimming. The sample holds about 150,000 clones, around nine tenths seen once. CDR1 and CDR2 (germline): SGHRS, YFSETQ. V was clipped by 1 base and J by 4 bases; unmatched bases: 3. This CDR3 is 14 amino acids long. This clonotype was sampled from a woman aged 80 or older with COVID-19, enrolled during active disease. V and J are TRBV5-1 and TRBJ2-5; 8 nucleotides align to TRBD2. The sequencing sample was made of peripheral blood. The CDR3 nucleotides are TGCGCCAGCAGCTTGAGCGGGAGTGGAGAGACCCAGTACTTC. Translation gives CASSLSGSGETQYF.